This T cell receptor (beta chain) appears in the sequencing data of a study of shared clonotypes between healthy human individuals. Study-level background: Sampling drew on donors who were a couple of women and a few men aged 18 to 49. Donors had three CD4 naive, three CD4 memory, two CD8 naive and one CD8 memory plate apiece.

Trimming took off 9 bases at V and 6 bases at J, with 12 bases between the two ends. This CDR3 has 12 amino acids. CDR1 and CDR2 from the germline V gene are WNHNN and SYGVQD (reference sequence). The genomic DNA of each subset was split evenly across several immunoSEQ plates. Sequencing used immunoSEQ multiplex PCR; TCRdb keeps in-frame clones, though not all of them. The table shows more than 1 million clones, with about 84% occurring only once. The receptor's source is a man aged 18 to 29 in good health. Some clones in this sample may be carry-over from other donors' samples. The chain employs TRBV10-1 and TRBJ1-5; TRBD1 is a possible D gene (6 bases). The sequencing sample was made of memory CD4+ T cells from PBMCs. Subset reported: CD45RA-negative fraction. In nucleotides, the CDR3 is TGCGCCAGAGGGACAATCCCTCAGCCCCAGCATTTT. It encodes CARGTIPQPQHF.